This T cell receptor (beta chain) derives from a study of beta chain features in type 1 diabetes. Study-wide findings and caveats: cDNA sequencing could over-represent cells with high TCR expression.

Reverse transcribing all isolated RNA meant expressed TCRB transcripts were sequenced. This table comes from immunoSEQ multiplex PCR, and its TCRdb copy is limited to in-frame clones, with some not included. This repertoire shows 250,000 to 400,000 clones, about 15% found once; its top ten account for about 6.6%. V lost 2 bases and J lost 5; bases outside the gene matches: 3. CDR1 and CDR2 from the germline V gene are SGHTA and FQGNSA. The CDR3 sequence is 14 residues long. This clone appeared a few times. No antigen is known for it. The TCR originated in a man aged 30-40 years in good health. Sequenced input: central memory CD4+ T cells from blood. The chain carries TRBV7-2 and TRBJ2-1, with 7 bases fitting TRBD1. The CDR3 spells CASSLSDRNNEQFF. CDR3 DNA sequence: TGTGCCAGCAGCTTATCGGACAGGAACAATGAGCAGTTCTTC. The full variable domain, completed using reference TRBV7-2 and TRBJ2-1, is GAGVSQSPSNKVTEKGKDVELRCDPISGHTALYWYRQSLGQGLEFLIYFQGNSAPDKSGLPSDRFSAERTGGSVSTLTIQRTQQEDSAVYLCASSLSDRNNEQFFGPGTRLTVL.